This T cell receptor (beta chain) was obtained from a study of STAT3 mutations in large granular lymphocyte leukemia. Study background: Approximately 40% of treated T-LGLL patients showed hematologic response to immunosuppression.

Trimming removed 3 bases at V and 10 bases at J, with 7 bases between. This CDR3 region has 11 residues. Germline V CDR1 and CDR2: LGHNT, FRNRAP. General study points: Every T-cell large granular lymphocyte leukemia patient had at least one immunodominant TCR beta clonotype. In some patients, a small highly pathogenic clone possibly went undetected.

On this clone itself: Its antigen remains unknown.

Repertoires were generated with immunoSEQ multiplex PCR, while TCRdb's copy carries only in-frame clones and drops some. The sample lists more than 25,000 clones, roughly 80% occurring once. V gene TRBV12-5 combines with J gene TRBJ2-1; D is unclear. The material sequenced was peripheral blood mononuclear cells. The clonotype was recovered from a woman in her fifties or sixties with T-cell large granular lymphocyte leukemia. Some clones in this sample may be carry-over from other donors' samples. The CDR3 sequence: CASGFEWEQFF. As DNA, the CDR3 is TGTGCTAGTGGTTTTGAGTGGGAGCAGTTCTTC.